A selection of T cell receptor beta chains follows, all from one sample in a study of blood T cell repertoires in COVID-19. Clones were read by immunoSEQ multiplex PCR, and TCRdb kept only the in-frame ones, dropping some. The sample has fewer than 150,000 clones, around 87% seen once. The specimen sequenced was peripheral blood. The receptor source for this set is a woman aged 55-70 years with acute or convalescent COVID-19. Each CDR3 is given with its conserved first and last residue. A D gene is named only where the DNA matches it firmly. Clone size appears in some rows only: once, few, many, or a class for an expanded clone.

.	.	TRBV6-6	TRBJ2-2	CASSRGTGLGGELFF	TGTGCCAGCAGTCGGGGCACGGGACTCGGCGGGGAGCTGTTTTTT
.	.	TRBV5-1	TRBJ2-1	CASSEGDWNEQFF	TGCGCCAGCAGTGAGGGGGATTGGAATGAGCAGTTCTTC
TRBD2	.	TRBV9	TRBJ2-1	CASSVAGGNNEQFF	TGTGCCAGCAGCGTAGCGGGAGGGAATAATGAGCAGTTCTTC
TRBD1	.	TRBV19	TRBJ1-1	CASSTLEGKGQGTEAFF	TGTGCCAGTAGTACCCTCGAGGGGAAGGGACAGGGGACTGAAGCTTTCTTT
.	.	TRBV4-2	TRBJ2-7	CASSQAIAASYEQYF	TGTGCCAGCAGCCAGGCTATAGCGGCCTCCTACGAGCAGTACTTC
TRBD1	.	TRBV28	TRBJ1-2	CATGTAYGYTF	TGTGCCACAGGGACAGCCTATGGCTACACCTTC
.	.	TRBV5-1	TRBJ1-1	CASSIDRANTEAFF	TGCGCCAGCAGCATCGACAGAGCGAACACTGAAGCTTTCTTT
.	once	TRBV18	TRBJ2-7	CASSLGGYEQYF	TGTGCCAGCTCACTAGGGGGATACGAGCAGTACTTC
.	.	TRBV18	TRBJ2-2	CASSRTGANTGELFF	TGTGCCAGCTCAAGGACGGGGGCGAACACCGGGGAGCTGTTTTTT
.	.	TRBV5-6	TRBJ1-2	CARKEPRSYGYTF	TGTGCCAGAAAAGAACCGAGGAGCTATGGCTACACCTTC
.	few	TRBV3-1/TRBV3-2	TRBJ2-1	CASSSSAGRGYNEQFF	TGTGCCAGCAGCTCCTCAGCGGGAAGGGGGTACAATGAGCAGTTCTTC
.	.	TRBV3-1/TRBV3-2	TRBJ1-1	CASSGAGPKKDKAFF	TGTGCCAGCTCGGGTGCGGGACCCAAAAAGGACAAAGCTTTCTTT
.	.	TRBV11-3	TRBJ2-1	CASSLGLGANSYNEQFF	TGTGCCAGCAGCCTCGGCCTGGGAGCAAACTCCTACAATGAGCAGTTCTTC
.	.	TRBV5-4	TRBJ1-1	CASSLGQGWAFF	TGTGCCAGCAGCTTGGGGCAGGGATGGGCTTTCTTT
TRBD1	few	TRBV4-1	TRBJ1-2	CASSQTQLRDRGRRSYTF	TGCGCCAGCAGCCAGACACAGCTCCGGGACAGGGGAAGGAGGAGCTACACCTTC
.	.	TRBV27	TRBJ2-1	CASSPPGGSISYNEQFF	TGTGCCAGCAGCCCACCAGGGGGGAGTATTTCTTACAATGAGCAGTTCTTC
.	.	TRBV5-4	TRBJ2-1	CARPLGQGGDEQFF	TGTGCCAGACCCCTAGGGCAGGGTGGTGATGAGCAGTTCTTC
TRBD1	.	TRBV6-5	TRBJ2-2	CASTGQYTGELFF	TGTGCCAGCACGGGACAGTACACCGGGGAGCTGTTTTTT
.	.	TRBV7-6	TRBJ2-7	CASSLDSDRLYEQYF	TGTGCCAGCAGCTTAGATTCCGACAGGCTCTACGAGCAGTACTTC
.	.	TRBV2	TRBJ1-2	CASMMGGSGLGGYTF	TGTGCCAGCATGATGGGAGGCAGCGGTTTGGGTGGCTACACCTTC
TRBD2	.	TRBV7-8	TRBJ2-3	CASSLRTSGRLYTQYF	TGTGCCAGCAGCTTACGGACTAGCGGGAGGCTGTATACGCAGTATTTT
.	.	TRBV27	TRBJ2-2	CASSGIAALGELFF	TGTGCCAGCAGTGGGATAGCGGCATTAGGGGAGCTGTTTTTT
.	.	TRBV27	TRBJ1-4	CASSMTRNNEKLFF	TGTGCCAGCAGTATGACAAGGAATAATGAAAAACTGTTTTTT
TRBD1	.	TRBV5-4	TRBJ1-2	CASSLDPGQGRTGYGYTF	TGTGCCAGCAGCTTGGACCCGGGACAGGGTAGAACGGGTTATGGCTACACCTTC
.	.	TRBV14	TRBJ2-1	CASSPVPGARNEQFF	TGTGCCAGCAGCCCAGTCCCCGGAGCGCGGAATGAGCAGTTCTTC
TRBD2	once	TRBV24-1	TRBJ2-5	CATSPGEGPQETQYF	TGTGCCACCAGTCCGGGGGAGGGCCCCCAAGAGACCCAGTACTTC
TRBD2	.	TRBV15	TRBJ2-1	CATSTQTGGSYNEQFF	TGTGCCACCAGCACCCAGACGGGGGGGTCCTACAATGAGCAGTTCTTC
.	.	TRBV2	TRBJ1-5	CASSVEGVGNQPQHF	TGTGCCAGCAGTGTCGAGGGGGTGGGCAATCAGCCCCAGCATTTT
TRBD1	.	TRBV7-9	TRBJ2-7	CASSSYTWDRGSSYEQYF	TGTGCCAGCAGCTCATATACGTGGGACAGGGGGAGCTCCTACGAGCAGTACTTC
TRBD2	.	TRBV5-7	TRBJ2-1	CASSLAPAGTSGSHEQFF	TGTGCCAGCAGCTTGGCCCCGGCCGGGACTAGCGGGAGTCATGAGCAGTTCTTC
.	.	TRBV19	TRBJ1-2	CASKRQGLSGYTF	TGTGCCAGTAAGAGGCAGGGACTGTCTGGCTACACCTTC
.	few	TRBV28	TRBJ1-5	CASTGPNQPQHF	TGTGCCAGCACAGGGCCCAATCAGCCCCAGCATTTT
.	.	TRBV19	TRBJ1-2	CASSYITGTTSWRYTF	TGTGCCAGTAGTTATATTACCGGGACAACCTCTTGGCGCTACACCTTC